One and the same sample provided the 31 T cell receptor beta chains below, sequenced in a study of blood T cells in healthy people across ages. The use of a sample-barcoded 5' primer and a J-beta primer mix characterized a second PCR of roughly 6 to 12 cycles. TCRdb itself ran the 5' RACE reads through MiXCR, one entry per CDR3 protein. Of roughly 680,000 distinct CDR3 sequences in the sample, about half are singletons; the top ten hold 30% to 35%. Input material: blood. These receptors were obtained from a woman aged 60-75 years in good health.

There are a few counts of this clonotype. The genes are TRBV12-3 or TRBV12-4 and TRBJ2-7; D gene unclear. The CDR3 runs to 12 residues. With 5 bases removed from V and 5 bases from J, the gap between germline ends came to 10 bases. The CDR3 reads CASSGRRNEQYF. CDR3 in DNA: TGTGCCAGCAGTGGGCGGCGGAACGAGCAGTACTTC.

This chain connects TRBV12-3 or TRBV12-4 to TRBJ1-4; 8 positions match TRBD1. J gave up 8 bases and V 7 bases, and 3 bases lay outside the gene matches. This CDR3 comprises 12 residues. DNA for the CDR3: TGTGCCAGCAACAGGGGGGTCGAAAAACTGTTTTTT. Residues: CASNRGVEKLFF.

There are a few counts of this clonotype. The V call is TRBV4-3, the J call TRBJ2-3; D is ambiguous. The CDR3 contains 14 residues. CDR1 and CDR2 from the germline V gene are LGHNA and YSLEER. Between the trimmed V and J ends, which lost 0 bases and 3 bases, there was a span of 7 bases. CDR3 region: CASSQEDPTDTQYF. The CDR3 region has the DNA TGCGCCAGCAGCCAAGAGGACCCGACAGATACGCAGTATTTT.

The genes are TRBV6-2 or TRBV6-3 and TRBJ1-2; possible D gene TRBD1, 6 bases. This CDR3 region has 13 residues. Germline lookup yields CDR1 MNHEY and CDR2 SVGEGT. The V and J ends lost 6 bases and 5 bases respectively, with 13 bases between them. The CDR3 region has the DNA TGTGCCAGCAGCAGGGGTGCGGCGTATGGCTACACCTTC. Translated, it gives CASSRGAAYGYTF.

For this clonotype: The junction shows a germline mismatch at one end, possibly a read error. The CDR3 region has the DNA TGTGCCGGCAGCTTTAGTGGGAGGGCAGACAATGAGCAGTTCTTC. Translated, it gives CAGSFSGRADNEQFF. The chain couples TRBV7-9 to TRBJ2-1; 7 bases match TRBD2. Germline CDR1 reads SEHNR; CDR2 reads FQNEAQ (reference sequence). The CDR3 covers 15 residues.

The V and J genes are TRBV4-3 and TRBJ2-7, with D possibly being TRBD1 or TRBD2 (5 bases each). This CDR3 is built from 16 residues. The V gene's germline CDR1 is LGHNA and CDR2 YSLEER. With 1 base removed from V and 4 bases from J, the gap between germline ends came to 17 bases. The CDR3 nucleotides are TGCGCCAGCAGCCAAGTATACCGGGACGAAGTTTACGAGCAGTACTTC. Translated, it gives CASSQVYRDEVYEQYF.

The V call is TRBV5-1, the J call TRBJ1-1, with a tentative D call TRBD1 (6 bases). V gave up 3 bases and J gave up 7 bases, with 10 bases separating them. The germline CDR1 and CDR2 sequences are SGHRS and YFSETQ. The CDR3 runs 12 residues. The CDR3 region has the DNA TGCGCCAGCAGCTCCCAGGGGAGTGAAGCTTTCTTT. This codes for CASSSQGSEAFF.

This clonotype occurred a few times. The chain links TRBV7-9 to TRBJ2-5; TRBD1 is a possible D gene (6 bases). This CDR3 is 15 amino acids long. The germline V gene has CDR1 SEHNR and CDR2 FQNEAQ (reference sequence). Trimming cost V 2 bases and J 11 bases, with 21 bases left between them. CDR3 in DNA: TGTGCCAGCAGCTTATTCCCCCGGACAGATAGAGAGCAGTACTTC. Translated, it gives CASSLFPRTDREQYF.

The V call is TRBV7-3, the J call TRBJ2-1; D may correspond to TRBD1 or TRBD2 (7 bases each). Germline loops: CDR1 SGHTA, CDR2 FQGTGA. This CDR3 is built from 12 residues. V was cut by 4 bases and J by 10 bases, with 11 bases left in between. The CDR3: CASSSAGQEQFF. DNA of the CDR3: TGTGCCAGCAGCTCAGCGGGACAGGAGCAGTTCTTC.

The rearrangement uses TRBV2 and TRBJ2-4, with D perhaps matching TRBD1 (5 bases). V was pared by 6 bases and J by 13 bases, with 13 bases between. The germline gives CDR1 SNHLY, CDR2 FYNNEI. This CDR3 comprises 11 residues. DNA of the CDR3: TGTGCCAGCAGGGACAACTTTGGGCAGTACTTC. Translating gives CASRDNFGQYF.

This chain joins TRBV29-1 and TRBJ2-7; D is perhaps TRBD2 (5 bases). V shed 1 base and J shed 3 bases, with 13 bases lying between them. Germline V gene lookup returns CDR1 SQVTM and CDR2 ANQGSEA. This CDR3 comprises 14 residues. The CDR3 region is CSVEAAGPHYEQYF. As DNA, the CDR3 is TGCAGCGTTGAAGCCGCGGGCCCTCACTACGAGCAGTACTTC.

The chain carries TRBV28 and TRBJ1-4; a possible D gene is TRBD1 (6 bases). Trimming stripped 2 bases from V and 7 bases from J, with 14 bases between. The CDR3 totals 15 residues. The germline CDR1 and CDR2 sequences are MDHEN and SYDVKM. The CDR3 sequence: CASSLRGAVSEKLFF. The CDR3, as DNA: TGTGCCAGCAGTTTAAGGGGGGCGGTTAGTGAAAAACTGTTTTTT.

Details on this clonotype: The junction departs from germline at one end; a sequencing error may be responsible. The chain is built from TRBV27 and TRBJ2-3; 8 positions agree with TRBD1. The CDR3 totals 17 residues. Germline loops: CDR1 MNHEY, CDR2 SMNVEV (reference sequence). For the CDR3, the DNA is TGTGCCAGCAGTTTGCTGGCGTTGGCAGGGGGCCCAGATATGCAGTATTTT. It encodes CASSLLALAGGPDMQYF.

The chain recombines TRBV12-3 or TRBV12-4 with TRBJ2-4, with 8 bases that match TRBD2. The end of the DNA aligns better with TRBJ2-7, so the J call may be wrong. The CDR3 has 14 amino acids. In DNA form, the CDR3 reads TGTGCCAGCAGTTACGGAGCGGGAGTCAACGAGCAGTACTTC. It codes for CASSYGAGVNEQYF.

This clonotype appeared a few times. The chain joins TRBV29-1 to TRBJ2-3; D is unclear. The CDR3 covers 13 residues. V lost 3 bases and J lost 2, with 9 bases in between. Germline CDR1 and CDR2: SQVTM and ANQGSEA. The CDR3 is CSVDLTITDTQYF. As DNA, the CDR3 is TGCAGCGTTGATCTCACGATCACAGATACGCAGTATTTT.

Notes on this clonotype: At one of its ends the junction is not consistent with the germline gene, which may arise from a read error. The chain recombines TRBV12-3 or TRBV12-4 with TRBJ1-2; a weak D match, TRBD1 (6 bases). The CDR3 length is 13 residues. CDR3 region: CASSFTAGVGYTF. CDR3 nucleotide sequence: TGCGCCAGCAGCTTCACCGCAGGGGTAGGCTACACCTTC.

The gene calls are TRBV6-2 or TRBV6-3 and TRBJ2-5; weak D call: TRBD1 (5 bases). The ends were cut back, 6 bases at V and 11 bases at J, with 19 bases in the middle. Germline V gene sequence: CDR1 MNHEY, CDR2 SVGEGT. The CDR3 extends over 13 amino acids. The CDR3 reads CASRKTVSYEQYF. Written as DNA, the CDR3 is TGTGCCAGCAGGAAGACAGTTAGCTATGAGCAGTACTTC.

The chain joins TRBV7-9 to TRBJ1-4; maybe TRBD1 (5 bases). Germline V gene sequence: CDR1 SEHNR, CDR2 FQNEAQ (reference sequence). The CDR3 spans 13 residues. Trimming took 6 bases from V and 7 from J, leaving 12 bases between them. The CDR3 coding sequence is TGTGCCAGCAGGTCCCAGGGCGGTGAAAAACTGTTTTTT. Translation gives CASRSQGGEKLFF.

Points on this clonotype: A much larger clonotype is one base distant, so this may be a read error. The chain employs TRBV20-1 and TRBJ2-3, with 13 positions matching TRBD2. Germline V gene sequence: CDR1 DFQATT, CDR2 SNEGSKA (reference sequence). CDR3 length: 17 residues. After removal of 0 bases from V and 8 bases from J, the junction contained 11 bases not matched to a gene. CDR3 residues: CSARDPRGLAGRGTQYF. DNA for the CDR3: TGCAGTGCTAGAGACCCCAGGGGACTAGCGGGAAGAGGTACGCAGTATTTT.

The rearrangement uses TRBV20-1 and TRBJ2-3; 9 bases map to TRBD2. V lost 6 bases, J lost 1 base, and 2 bases stayed unmatched. The CDR3 has 13 amino acids. Germline V gene sequence: CDR1 DFQATT, CDR2 SNEGSKA (reference sequence). The CDR3 nucleotides are TGCAGTGCGGCTAGCGGGGGCACAGATACGCAGTATTTT. Translation: CSAASGGTDTQYF.

Points on this clonotype: At one end, the junction sequence differs from germline, possibly due to a read error. This rearrangement joins TRBV15 to TRBJ2-5, with TRBD1 identical over 7 bases. The CDR3 loop spans 16 amino acids. Germline assignment: CDR1 LNHNV and CDR2 YYDKDF (reference sequence). The CDR3 DNA reads as TGTGCCACCAGCAGTCTAAGGGACAGATGGGCAGAGACCCAGTATTTC. Amino acid sequence: CATSSLRDRWAETQYF.

Note on this clonotype: At one boundary the junction diverges from the germline segment, which might be a read error. The chain recombines TRBV5-1 with TRBJ2-1; 8 positions agree with TRBD2. The CDR3 is 15 amino acids. CDR1 and CDR2 from the germline V gene are SGHRS and YFSETQ. The CDR3, as DNA: TGCGCCGGCAGCTTGACTAGCGTTAGCTACAATGAGCAGTTCTTC. Residues: CAGSLTSVSYNEQFF. Combining the CDR3 with reference TRBV5-1 and TRBJ2-1 gives the whole variable domain KAGVTQTPRYLIKTRGQQVTLSCSPISGHRSVSWYQQTPGQGLQFLFEYFSETQRNKGNFPGRFSGRQFSNSRSEMNVSTLELGDSALYLCAGSLTSVSYNEQFFGPGTRLTVL.

Comments on this clonotype: Possible read error: a much larger clone is one base away. This chain joins TRBV3-1 and TRBJ1-5; weak D call: TRBD1 (5 bases). The CDR3 totals 15 residues. CDR1 is LGHDT, CDR2 YNNKEL, per germline (reference sequence). As DNA, the CDR3 is TGTGCCGGCAGCCGTACCGGGACGCCCAATCAGCCCCAGCATTTT. Residues: CAGSRTGTPNQPQHF.

This clonotype appeared a few times. The gene calls are TRBV4-3 and TRBJ1-2, with D maybe TRBD1 (5 bases). Between the trimmed V and J ends, which lost 0 bases and 1 base, there was a span of 21 bases. Germline V CDR1 and CDR2: LGHNA, YSLEER. This CDR3 is built from 19 residues. For the CDR3, the DNA is TGCGCCAGCAGCCAAGATCTCGGAGACGGCGGGGGTCATAACTATGGCTACACCTTC. Amino acids: CASSQDLGDGGGHNYGYTF.

The rearrangement uses TRBV27 and TRBJ2-7, with 16 bases identical to TRBD2. CDR3 size: 21 residues. V was pared by 0 bases and J by 0 bases, with 11 bases of the junction left unmatched. Germline CDR1 MNHEY, CDR2 SMNVEV (reference sequence). This CDR3 is CASSLSVGWGTSGRDSYEQYF. The CDR3 DNA is TGTGCCAGCAGTTTATCAGTGGGATGGGGGACTAGCGGGAGGGACTCCTACGAGCAGTACTTC.

This rearrangement joins TRBV20-1 to TRBJ2-7; 8 nucleotides agree with TRBD1. With 6 bases clipped from V and 3 bases from J, the junction kept 7 bases outside the gene matches. CDR3 length equals 13 residues. The germline gives CDR1 DFQATT, CDR2 SNEGSKA (reference sequence). The CDR3 nucleotides read TGCAGTGCGTCCGGACAGGGCCTCTACGAGCAGTACTTC. This gives the protein CSASGQGLYEQYF.

The rearrangement joins TRBV6-1 to TRBJ2-7, with 9 bases that match TRBD1. CDR3 size: 15 residues. CDR1 and CDR2 (germline): MNHNS, SASEGT. Trimming took 6 bases from V and 2 from J; bases not matched to a gene: 8. Here the CDR3 DNA reads TGTGCCAGCAGGGACCCGGGACAGGGAACCTACGAGCAGTACTTC. As protein: CASRDPGQGTYEQYF.

The V call is TRBV7-6, the J call TRBJ1-6, with D possibly being TRBD1 (5 bases). Germline values: CDR1 SGHVS, CDR2 FNYEAQ. With 2 bases removed from V and 8 bases from J, the gap between germline ends came to 16 bases. The CDR3 loop spans 16 amino acids. As DNA, the CDR3 is TGTGCCAGCAGCTTACTCGAGCGGGGCAGATATTCACCCCTCCACTTT. Amino acid sequence: CASSLLERGRYSPLHF.

This clonotype was detected only a few times. V is TRBV11-2 and J is TRBJ2-3; 16 nucleotides agree with TRBD2. The CDR3 is made up of 18 amino acids. The V gene's germline CDR1 is SGHAT and CDR2 FQNNGV. The ends lost 5 bases at V and 3 bases at J; junction bases unmatched: 8. Written as DNA, the CDR3 is TGTGCCAGCAGCCGTCCGGGACTAGCGGGAGGGACGACAGATACGCAGTATTTT. It codes for CASSRPGLAGGTTDTQYF.

This clonotype has just one count. The V gene is TRBV5-1, the J gene TRBJ2-1; 9 nucleotides agree with TRBD2. Germline V gives CDR1 SGHRS, CDR2 YFSETQ. J gave up 3 bases and V 4 bases, and 5 bases lay outside the gene matches. This CDR3 contains 15 residues. CDR3 region: CASSPPSGNYNEQFF. The CDR3 bases are TGCGCCAGCAGCCCCCCTAGCGGGAACTACAATGAGCAGTTCTTC.

This clonotype was picked up one time. V usage is TRBV7-3 and J usage is TRBJ2-7; D is perhaps TRBD1 (6 bases). This CDR3 is 15 amino acids long. Germline V gives CDR1 SGHTA, CDR2 FQGTGA. V gave up 1 base and J gave up 7 bases, with 17 bases separating them. The CDR3 region has the DNA TGTGCCAGCAGCTTAATGGGGGCAGTCGGGCATGAGCAGTACTTC. Its translation: CASSLMGAVGHEQYF.